Detailed here is one TCR beta chain. No antigen is known for it. The data were taken from a study of cytomegalovirus exposure and HLA in healthy donors. The V gene lost 2 bases and the J gene lost 6 bases, with 7 bases spanning the gap. Germline V gene lookup returns CDR1 SGHAT and CDR2 FQNNGV. This CDR3 has 12 residues. Notes on the study in general: Within an earlier analysis, most TCR beta V segments proved productive either about 87% or about 30% of the time.

13 Jbeta primers and 60 Vbeta primers were used for the PCR. TCRdb's table, derived via immunoSEQ multiplex PCR, lists solely in-frame clones and lacks some. Its table lists around 100,000 clones. The source of this sequence is a man aged 25-40 years in good health and CMV-seronegative. Sequencing was carried out using PBMCs. The genes are TRBV11-2 and TRBJ1-2; no reliable D call. CDR3 nucleotides: TGTGCCAGCAGCTTAAGCACGAATGGCTACACCTTC. It yields the protein CASSLSTNGYTF.